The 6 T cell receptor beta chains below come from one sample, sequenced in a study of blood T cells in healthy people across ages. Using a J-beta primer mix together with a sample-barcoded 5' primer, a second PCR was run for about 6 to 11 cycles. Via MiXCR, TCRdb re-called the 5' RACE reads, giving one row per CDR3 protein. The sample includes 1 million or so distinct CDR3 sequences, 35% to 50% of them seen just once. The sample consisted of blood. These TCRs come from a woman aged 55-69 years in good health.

The DNA for the CDR3 is TGTGCCAGCAGCCAGACAGGGTGGGATCAGCCCCAGCATTTT. This gives the protein CASSQTGWDQPQHF. The gene calls are TRBV7-9 and TRBJ1-5; 7 bases are shared with TRBD1. Trimming cost V 5 bases and J 5 bases; bases outside gene matches: 6. Germline V gene data show CDR1 as SEHNR and CDR2 as FQNEAQ (reference sequence). The CDR3 covers 14 residues.

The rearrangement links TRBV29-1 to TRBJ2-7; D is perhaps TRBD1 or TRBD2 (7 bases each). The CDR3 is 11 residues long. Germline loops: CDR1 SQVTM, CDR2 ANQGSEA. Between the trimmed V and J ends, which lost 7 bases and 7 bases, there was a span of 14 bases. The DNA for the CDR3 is TGCAGCGCAGGGGGGGACAATGAGCAGTACTTC. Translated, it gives CSAGGDNEQYF.

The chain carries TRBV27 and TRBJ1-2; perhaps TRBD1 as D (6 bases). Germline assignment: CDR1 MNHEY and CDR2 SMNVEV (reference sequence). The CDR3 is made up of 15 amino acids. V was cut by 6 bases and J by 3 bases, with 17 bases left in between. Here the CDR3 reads CASRRWGGQDYGYTF. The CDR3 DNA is TGTGCCAGCAGACGTTGGGGGGGGCAAGACTATGGCTACACCTTC.

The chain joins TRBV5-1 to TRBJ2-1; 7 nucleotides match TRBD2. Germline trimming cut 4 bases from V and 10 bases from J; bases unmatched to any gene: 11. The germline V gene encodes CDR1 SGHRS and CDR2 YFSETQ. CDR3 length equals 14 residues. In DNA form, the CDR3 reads TGCGCCAGCAGCAACGGGGAGGGGCTGAGAGAGCAGTTCTTC. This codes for CASSNGEGLREQFF.

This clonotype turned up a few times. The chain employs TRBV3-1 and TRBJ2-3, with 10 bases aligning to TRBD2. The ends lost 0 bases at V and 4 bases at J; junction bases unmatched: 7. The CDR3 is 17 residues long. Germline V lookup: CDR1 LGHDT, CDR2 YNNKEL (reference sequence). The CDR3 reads CASSQDRSSGRSDTQYF. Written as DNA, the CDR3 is TGTGCCAGCAGCCAAGATAGGTCTAGCGGGAGATCAGATACGCAGTATTTT.

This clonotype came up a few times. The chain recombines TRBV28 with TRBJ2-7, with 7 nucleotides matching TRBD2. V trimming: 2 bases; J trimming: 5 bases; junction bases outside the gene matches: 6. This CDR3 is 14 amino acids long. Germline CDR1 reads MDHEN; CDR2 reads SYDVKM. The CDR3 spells CASSLGGGSHEQYF. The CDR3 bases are TGTGCCAGCAGTTTAGGGGGGGGGTCCCACGAGCAGTACTTC.